This T cell receptor (beta chain) stems from a study of blood T cell repertoires in COVID-19. Study as a whole: Sources were T cells, B-cell-depleted T cells, or PBMCs; the material itself was cDNA or gDNA.

The CDR3 has 18 amino acids. The trim removed 4 bases at V and 6 bases at J, leaving 15 bases unmatched. The germline gives CDR1 SGHAT, CDR2 FQNNGV. Assay: immunoSEQ multiplex PCR; the TCRdb copy retains only in-frame clones and omits some. The sample has around 230,000 clones; over 80% are singletons. This clone was found once. This receptor was identified in a man in his forties or fifties with acute or convalescent COVID-19. V usage is TRBV11-2 and J usage is TRBJ2-2; 9 nucleotides agree with TRBD1. The sequenced sample was peripheral blood. The CDR3 DNA sequence: TGTGCCAGCAGCTGGTGGGGGGACAGGGACGTAAGGGCCGGGGAGCTGTTTTTT. Residues: CASSWWGDRDVRAGELFF.